This is a list of T cell receptor beta chains from one sample in a study of T cell changes during pregnancy in multiple sclerosis. TCRdb's copy holds only in-frame clones and misses some; the assay was immunoSEQ multiplex PCR. The sample includes about 28,000 clones, 80% to 90% of them seen just once. The sample in question was CD4+ T cells from peripheral blood mononuclear cells, obtained in the second trimester of pregnancy. These receptors originate from a female donor with multiple sclerosis, enrolled in a pregnancy study. Both conserved end residues are trimmed from each CDR3.

v_call	j_call	cdr3_aa
TRBV19	TRBJ1-6	ASSDETGGVYIPLH
TRBV4-3	TRBJ1-6	ASSQDVRDSPLH
TRBV7-3	TRBJ2-5	ASSLRRGETQY
TRBV30	TRBJ1-6	AWSVRGQMGSPLH
TRBV4-2	TRBJ2-5	ASSPSGGGGDQETQY
TRBV6-5	TRBJ2-7	ASSRDREYEQY
TRBV6-5	TRBJ2-7	ASSYGRFSYEQY
TRBV7-3	TRBJ1-5	ASSLIRGRNQPQH
TRBV5-1	TRBJ1-1	ASSLETGTTTEAF
TRBV10-3	TRBJ1-5	AISDGSNQPQH